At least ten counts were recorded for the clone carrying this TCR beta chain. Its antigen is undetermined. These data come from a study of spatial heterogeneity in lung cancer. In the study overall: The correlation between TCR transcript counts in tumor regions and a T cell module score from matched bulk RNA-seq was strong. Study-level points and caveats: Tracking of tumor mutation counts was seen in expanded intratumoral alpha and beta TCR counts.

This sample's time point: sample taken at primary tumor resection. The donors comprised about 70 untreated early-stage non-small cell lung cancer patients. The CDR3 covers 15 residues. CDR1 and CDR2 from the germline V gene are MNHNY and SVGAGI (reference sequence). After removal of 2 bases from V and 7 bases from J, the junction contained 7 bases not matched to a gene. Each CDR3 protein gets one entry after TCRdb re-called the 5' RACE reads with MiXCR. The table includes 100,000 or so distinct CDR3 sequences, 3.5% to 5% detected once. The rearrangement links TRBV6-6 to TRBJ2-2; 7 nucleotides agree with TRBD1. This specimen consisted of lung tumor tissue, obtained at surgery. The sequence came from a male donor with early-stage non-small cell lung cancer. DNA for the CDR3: TGTGCCAGCAGTTACGGACAGGTGAAGGGCGGGGAGCTGTTTTTT. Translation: CASSYGQVKGGELFF.